Presented here are 26 T cell receptor beta chains from one specimen sequenced in a study of T cell responses to AZD1222 COVID-19 vaccine. The assay was immunoSEQ multiplex PCR, and TCRdb's table has in-frame clones only and misses some. The top ten clones hold around 3% of a sample with fewer than 120,000 clones, 70% to 90% of them seen once. Material: peripheral blood, obtained on day 0 of AZD1222 vaccination. All receptors come from an adult in good health.

V gene TRBV29-1 combines with J gene TRBJ2-3, with 8 bases that match TRBD2. CDR1 SQVTM and CDR2 ANQGSEA come from the germline V gene. This CDR3 is built from 14 residues. Unmatched junction bases numbered 4, after V lost 0 bases and J lost 5 bases. CDR3 region: CSVEDPAGVDTQYF. The CDR3 DNA sequence: TGCAGCGTTGAAGATCCAGCGGGAGTAGATACGCAGTATTTT.

This chain uses TRBV28 with TRBJ1-2, with 7 positions matching TRBD1. Germline V lookup: CDR1 MDHEN, CDR2 SYDVKM. This CDR3 has 14 residues. The V segment lost 3 bases and the J segment 5 bases; nucleotides outside the gene matches: 6. The CDR3 region is CASSLARGGYGYTF. The CDR3 coding sequence is TGTGCCAGCAGTTTGGCCAGGGGGGGGTATGGCTACACCTTC.

The V gene is TRBV3-1 (or the pseudogene TRBV3-2), the J gene TRBJ2-7; 7 bases are a match to TRBD1. The CDR3 runs to 15 residues. CDR1 and CDR2 (germline): LGHDT, YNNKEL (reference sequence). The V and J ends lost 0 bases and 5 bases, in that order; junction bases with no gene match: 7. CDR3 protein: CASSQETGIYDEQYF. In DNA form, the CDR3 reads TGTGCCAGCAGCCAAGAGACAGGGATTTACGACGAGCAGTACTTC.

The gene calls are TRBV12-3 or TRBV12-4 and TRBJ2-7; unclear D gene. V lost 6 bases, J lost 7 bases, and 16 bases lay in between. This CDR3 is built from 13 residues. The CDR3 DNA sequence: TGTGCCAGCAGGTATACATCTGGCCGGGAGCAGTACTTC. Encoded protein: CASRYTSGREQYF.

The rearrangement links TRBV18 to TRBJ2-6; the D is unclear. Germline V gene sequence: CDR1 KGHSH, CDR2 LQKENI. V was cut by 4 bases and J by 3 bases, with 10 bases left in between. There are 15 residues in the CDR3. CDR3 DNA sequence: TGTGCCAGCTCACTACCCCTAGATGGGGCCAACGTCCTGACTTTC. This codes for CASSLPLDGANVLTF.

This sequence joins TRBV5-1 and TRBJ2-7; D possibly corresponds to TRBD1 (5 bases). Trimming took 0 bases from V and 0 from J, leaving 7 bases between them. Looked up from germline, CDR1 is SGHRS and CDR2 is YFSETQ. This CDR3 region has 14 residues. CDR3 residues: CASSLAGISYEQYF. The CDR3 DNA reads as TGCGCCAGCAGCTTGGCAGGGATCTCCTACGAGCAGTACTTC.

V gene TRBV15 combines with J gene TRBJ2-4; 9 bases are shared with TRBD1. Unmatched junction bases numbered 14, after V lost 5 bases and J lost 3 bases. The V gene's germline CDR1 is LNHNV and CDR2 YYDKDF (reference sequence). The CDR3 loop spans 18 amino acids. The CDR3 DNA is TGTGCCACCAGCCCCCGGGACAGGGAAAACTATGGCAAAAACATTCAGTACTTC. Residues: CATSPRDRENYGKNIQYF.

The chain carries TRBV11-2 and TRBJ2-3; D gene unclear. CDR3 length: 13 amino acids. Looked up from germline, CDR1 is SGHAT and CDR2 is FQNNGV. Trimming removed 0 bases from V and 5 bases from J, with 6 bases in between. In DNA form, the CDR3 reads TGTGCCAGCAGCTTAGATAACGGAGATACGCAGTATTTT. Protein: CASSLDNGDTQYF.

The genes are TRBV6-5 and TRBJ2-3, with TRBD2 matching over 7 bases. The CDR3 loop spans 15 amino acids. The trim removed 5 bases at V and 2 bases at J, leaving 7 bases unmatched. Germline V lookup: CDR1 MNHEY, CDR2 SVGAGI. The chain's CDR3 is CASSRMGGTTDTQYF. CDR3 bases: TGTGCCAGCAGTAGGATGGGGGGGACCACAGATACGCAGTATTTT.

The V gene is TRBV19, the J gene TRBJ1-4; 7 positions match TRBD1. CDR1 and CDR2 from the germline V gene are LNHDA and SQIVND (reference sequence). This CDR3 has 16 amino acids. The V and J ends lost 3 bases and 5 bases, in that order; junction bases with no gene match: 9. CDR3 residues: CASSIQAGTANEKLFF. CDR3 coding DNA: TGTGCCAGTAGTATCCAAGCCGGGACAGCCAATGAAAAACTGTTTTTT.

The gene calls are TRBV6-5 and TRBJ1-2; TRBD1 matches 7 bases. CDR1 is MNHEY and CDR2 is SVGAGI in the germline V gene. This CDR3 is built from 13 residues. V lost 7 bases and J lost 6; bases outside the gene matches: 8. CDR3: CASTRGGVDGYTF. Here the CDR3 DNA reads TGTGCCAGCACCAGGGGGGGCGTAGATGGCTACACCTTC.

The rearrangement links TRBV11-2 to TRBJ2-7, with D perhaps TRBD1 or TRBD2 (5 bases each). CDR3 size: 14 residues. Germline CDR1 is SGHAT and CDR2 is FQNNGV. The V and J ends lost 0 bases and 2 bases respectively, with 8 bases between them. The CDR3 reads CASSLDWGTYEQYF. CDR3 bases: TGTGCCAGCAGCTTAGATTGGGGGACCTACGAGCAGTACTTC.

V is TRBV24-1 and J is TRBJ1-5, with 11 nucleotides matching TRBD1. The germline CDR1 and CDR2 sequences are KGHDR and SFDVKD. V lost 4 bases and J lost 9; bases outside the gene matches: 7. The CDR3 totals 15 residues. Here the CDR3 DNA reads TGTGCCACCAGTGAAGGACAGGGGGCAGGTCGGCCCCAGCATTTT. The encoded protein is CATSEGQGAGRPQHF.

The chain is built from TRBV7-2 and TRBJ2-7; 10 nucleotides match TRBD2. This CDR3 contains 15 residues. The germline V gene encodes CDR1 SGHTA and CDR2 FQGNSA. The J segment lost 2 bases and the V segment lost 0 bases, leaving 1 base of the junction unmatched. This CDR3 is CASSLALAGTYEQYF. The CDR3, as DNA: TGTGCCAGCAGCTTAGCACTAGCGGGGACCTACGAGCAGTACTTC.

The rearrangement links TRBV18 to TRBJ2-4, with D perhaps TRBD2 (5 bases). Trimming shortened V by 1 base and J by 5 bases, and 15 bases separated the two germline ends. The CDR3 sequence is 16 residues long. Germline CDR1 is KGHSH and CDR2 is LQKENI. CDR3 DNA: TGTGCCAGCTCACCACGGAACGGGATTGCGGAAAACATTCAGTACTTC. Amino acids: CASSPRNGIAENIQYF.

A few counts support this clone. This rearrangement joins TRBV10-1 to TRBJ1-1, with D maybe TRBD1 (5 bases). Germline V lookup: CDR1 WNHNN, CDR2 SYGVQD (reference sequence). V was clipped by 10 bases and J by 11 bases, with 14 bases between them. The CDR3 contains 10 residues. The CDR3, as DNA: TGCGCCATCTGGTGGCGGGGGGCTTTCTTT. Amino acid sequence: CAIWWRGAFF.

The genes are TRBV4-1 and TRBJ2-3; D is unresolved. Germline V gene sequence: CDR1 MGHRA, CDR2 YSYEKL. The CDR3 length is 13 residues. The V and J ends lost 4 bases and 4 bases respectively, with 9 bases between them. This chain's CDR3 is CASSLTSSDTQYF. CDR3 DNA: TGCGCCAGCAGCCTGACGAGCTCAGATACGCAGTATTTT.

The V and J genes are TRBV4-2 and TRBJ1-1; a possible D gene is TRBD1 (5 bases). The germline V gene encodes CDR1 LGHNA and CDR2 YNFKEQ. The V end lost 1 base, the J end lost 1 base, and 13 bases lay between the germline ends. This CDR3 has 16 residues. In nucleotides, the CDR3 is TGTGCCAGCAGCCAAGGTTCGGGGCACACGAACACTGAAGCTTTCTTT. Amino acids: CASSQGSGHTNTEAFF.

J is TRBJ1-4 and V is TRBV12-3 or TRBV12-4; maybe TRBD1 (5 bases). This CDR3 has 13 residues. V lost 5 bases, J lost 4 bases, and 8 bases lay in between. The CDR3, as DNA: TGTGCCAGCAGTCGGGGGTTTAATGAAAAACTGTTTTTT. This sequence encodes CASSRGFNEKLFF.

The chain employs TRBV2 and TRBJ2-2; 7 bases match TRBD2. Unmatched junction bases numbered 2, after V lost 7 bases and J lost 0 bases. The germline V gene encodes CDR1 SNHLY and CDR2 FYNNEI. The CDR3 is 14 residues long. The CDR3 is CASKTSSNTGELFF. CDR3 DNA: TGTGCCAGCAAGACTAGCTCGAACACCGGGGAGCTGTTTTTT.

The chain couples TRBV18 to TRBJ1-3, with 10 bases aligning to TRBD1. This CDR3 spans 18 amino acids. The J segment lost 0 bases and the V segment lost 6 bases, leaving 11 bases of the junction unmatched. From germline, CDR1 is KGHSH and CDR2 LQKENI. This CDR3 is CASSRLGTGANSGNTIYF. CDR3 nucleotides: TGTGCCAGCTCCCGGCTCGGGACAGGGGCGAACTCTGGAAACACCATATATTTT.

This chain joins TRBV5-1 and TRBJ2-7; 7 nucleotides align to TRBD1. The length of the CDR3 is 14 residues. V shed 1 base and J 5 bases; nucleotides not matched to a gene: 6. Germline CDR1 and CDR2: SGHRS and YFSETQ. CDR3 DNA sequence: TGCGCCAGCAGCTTGACAGGGGCTTTGGACGAGCAGTACTTC. Residues: CASSLTGALDEQYF.

The chain uses TRBV2 and TRBJ2-7; TRBD2 matches 8 bases. The V gene end was trimmed by 5 bases and the J gene end by 5 bases; junction bases not matched to a gene: 11. In germline, CDR1 is SNHLY, CDR2 FYNNEI. The CDR3 has 15 amino acids. This CDR3 is CASSLQGLGANEQYF. The CDR3 DNA reads as TGTGCCAGCAGTCTTCAGGGACTAGGGGCCAACGAGCAGTACTTC. Full variable domain (outside the CDR3, taken from reference TRBV2 and TRBJ2-7): EPEVTQTPSHQVTQMGQEVILRCVPISNHLYFYWYRQILGQKVEFLVSFYNNEISEKSEIFDDQFSVERPDGSNFTLKIRSTKLEDSAMYFCASSLQGLGANEQYFGPGTRLTVT.

The chain joins TRBV11-2 to TRBJ2-1, with 12 bases aligning to TRBD1. V was clipped by 1 base and J by 8 bases; unmatched bases: 15. The germline V gene has CDR1 SGHAT and CDR2 FQNNGV. This CDR3 comprises 19 residues. The CDR3 DNA reads as TGTGCCAGCAGCTTAGGGATCGGTATGGGGGGACAGGGGGCTTATGAGCAGTTCTTC. This encodes CASSLGIGMGGQGAYEQFF. The full variable domain, its missing parts supplied by reference TRBV11-2 and TRBJ2-1, is EAGVAQSPRYKIIEKRQSVAFWCNPISGHATLYWYQQILGQGPKLLIQFQNNGVVDDSQLPKDRFSAERLKGVDSTLKIQPAKLEDSAVYLCASSLGIGMGGQGAYEQFFGPGTRLTVL.

This clone was detected a few times. The chain employs TRBV24-1 and TRBJ1-2; tentatively, D is TRBD1 (5 bases). The CDR3 sequence is 13 residues long. The ends were cut back, 5 bases at V and 2 bases at J, with 8 bases in the middle. The V gene's germline CDR1 is KGHDR and CDR2 SFDVKD. The CDR3 loop reads CATSGGLNYGYTF. The CDR3 nucleotides read TGTGCCACCAGTGGGGGGTTGAACTATGGCTACACCTTC.

This sequence joins TRBV7-9 and TRBJ1-1, with a weak D call TRBD1 (5 bases). Germline V gene lookup returns CDR1 SEHNR and CDR2 FQNEAQ (reference sequence). V lost 1 base to trimming and J lost 1 base, with 10 bases between them. CDR3 length: 15 amino acids. The CDR3 DNA reads TGTGCCAGCAGCTTAGGGTCAGGGAAGAACACTGAAGCTTTCTTT. Protein: CASSLGSGKNTEAFF.